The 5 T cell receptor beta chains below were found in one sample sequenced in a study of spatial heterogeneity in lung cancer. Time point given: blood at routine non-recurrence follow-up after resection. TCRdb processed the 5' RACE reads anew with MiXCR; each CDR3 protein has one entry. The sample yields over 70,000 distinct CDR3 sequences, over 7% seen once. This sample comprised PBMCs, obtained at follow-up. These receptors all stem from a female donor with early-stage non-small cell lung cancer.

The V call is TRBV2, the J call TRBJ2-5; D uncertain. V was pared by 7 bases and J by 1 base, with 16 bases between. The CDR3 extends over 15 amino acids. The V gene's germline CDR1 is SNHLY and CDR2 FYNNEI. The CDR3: CASTLTSNFQETQYF. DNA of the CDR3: TGTGCCAGCACCCTCACCTCGAACTTCCAAGAGACCCAGTACTTC.

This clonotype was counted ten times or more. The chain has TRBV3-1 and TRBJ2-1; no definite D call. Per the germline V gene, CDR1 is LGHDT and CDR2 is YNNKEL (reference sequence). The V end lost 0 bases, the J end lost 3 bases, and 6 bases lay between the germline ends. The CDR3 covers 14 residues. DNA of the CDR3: TGTGCCAGCAGCCAAGATAAGGGCTACAATGAGCAGTTCTTC. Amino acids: CASSQDKGYNEQFF.

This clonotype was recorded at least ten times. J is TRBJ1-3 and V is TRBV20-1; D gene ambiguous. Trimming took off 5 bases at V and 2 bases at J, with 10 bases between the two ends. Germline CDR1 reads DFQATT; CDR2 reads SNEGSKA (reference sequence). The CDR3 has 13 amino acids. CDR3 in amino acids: CSAAGQAGNTIYF. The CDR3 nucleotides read TGCAGTGCTGCCGGCCAAGCTGGAAACACCATATATTTT.

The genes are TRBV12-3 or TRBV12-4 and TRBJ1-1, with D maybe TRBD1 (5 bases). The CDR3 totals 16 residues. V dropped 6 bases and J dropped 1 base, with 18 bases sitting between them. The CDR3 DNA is TGTGCCAGCAGAATCTACCAATGGGGGTCGAACACTGAAGCTTTCTTT. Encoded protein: CASRIYQWGSNTEAFF.

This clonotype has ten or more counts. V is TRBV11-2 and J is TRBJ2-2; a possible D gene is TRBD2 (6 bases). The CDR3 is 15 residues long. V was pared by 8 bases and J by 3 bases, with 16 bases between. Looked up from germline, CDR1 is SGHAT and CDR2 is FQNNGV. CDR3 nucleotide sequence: TGTGCCAGCGGAGGGAGAGGGTTGGACACCGGGGAGCTGTTTTTT. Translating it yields CASGGRGLDTGELFF. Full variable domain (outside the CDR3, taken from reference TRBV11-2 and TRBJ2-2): EAGVAQSPRYKIIEKRQSVAFWCNPISGHATLYWYQQILGQGPKLLIQFQNNGVVDDSQLPKDRFSAERLKGVDSTLKIQPAKLEDSAVYLCASGGRGLDTGELFFGEGSRLTVL.